This TCR beta chain was recovered during a study of spatial heterogeneity in lung cancer. Whole-study context: Consistently, beta-chain sequences turned up in larger numbers than alpha-chain sequences did.

Time point specified: sample taken at primary tumor resection. Tumor, nontumor lung or frozen PBMC supplied whole RNA, sequenced without sorting. There were 72 donors, all of them untreated patients with early-stage non-small cell lung cancer. This clonotype appeared many times. CDR3 length: 15 amino acids. The V and J ends lost 9 bases and 0 bases respectively, with 12 bases between them. Germline CDR1 reads SGHTA; CDR2 reads FQGNSA. All TCR cDNA molecules were individually tagged with a unique molecular identifier. TCRdb processed the 5' RACE reads anew with MiXCR; each CDR3 protein has one entry. The table shows about 50,000 distinct CDR3 sequences, with about 7.4% occurring only once.

The material sequenced was PBMCs, taken at surgery. The V call is TRBV7-2, the J call TRBJ2-6; D is uncertain. The TCR comes from a female donor with early-stage non-small cell lung cancer. CDR3 DNA sequence: TGTGCCAGTACGAACTCTTTCTCTGGGGCCAACGTCCTGACTTTC. Protein: CASTNSFSGANVLTF.